This T cell receptor (beta chain) was captured by sequencing in a study of blood T cells in healthy people across ages. Study-level information: Template switching captured about one barcoded beta molecule per two T cells.

It was with a sample-barcoded 5' primer and a J-beta primer mix that a second PCR of roughly 6 to 11 cycles was run. TCRdb redid the calling of the 5' RACE reads with MiXCR, one entry per CDR3 protein. The sample lists 700,000 to 850,000 distinct CDR3 sequences, roughly 50% occurring once. This CDR3 has 15 amino acids. Trimming cost V 1 base and J 5 bases, with 11 bases left between them. The germline CDR1 and CDR2 sequences are SGHTA and FQGNSA. There are a few counts of this clonotype. Sequencing was performed on blood. The chain has TRBV7-2 and TRBJ1-4; D remains unclear. The TCR originated in a man older than 75 in good health. The chain's CDR3 is CASSLVAGRNEKLFF. CDR3 in DNA: TGTGCCAGCAGCTTAGTGGCAGGCCGGAATGAAAAACTGTTTTTT.